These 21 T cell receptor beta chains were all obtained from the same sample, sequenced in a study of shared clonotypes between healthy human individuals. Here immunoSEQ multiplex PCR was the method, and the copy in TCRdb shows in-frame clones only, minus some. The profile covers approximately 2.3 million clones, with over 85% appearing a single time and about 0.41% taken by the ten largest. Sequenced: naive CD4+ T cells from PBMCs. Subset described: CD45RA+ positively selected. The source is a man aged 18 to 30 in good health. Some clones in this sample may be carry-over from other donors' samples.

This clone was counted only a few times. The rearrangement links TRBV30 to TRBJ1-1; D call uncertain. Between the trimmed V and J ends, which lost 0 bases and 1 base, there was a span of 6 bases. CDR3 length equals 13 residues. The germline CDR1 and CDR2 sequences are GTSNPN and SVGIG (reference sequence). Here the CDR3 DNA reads TGTGCCTGGAGTGTCGGGGAGAACACTGAAGCTTTCTTT. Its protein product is CAWSVGENTEAFF.

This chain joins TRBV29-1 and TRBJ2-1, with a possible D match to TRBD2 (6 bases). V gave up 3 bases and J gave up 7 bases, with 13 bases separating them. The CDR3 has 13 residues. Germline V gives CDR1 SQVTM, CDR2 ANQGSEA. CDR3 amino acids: CSVDDGGGNEQFF. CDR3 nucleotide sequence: TGCAGCGTTGATGACGGGGGTGGGAATGAGCAGTTCTTC.

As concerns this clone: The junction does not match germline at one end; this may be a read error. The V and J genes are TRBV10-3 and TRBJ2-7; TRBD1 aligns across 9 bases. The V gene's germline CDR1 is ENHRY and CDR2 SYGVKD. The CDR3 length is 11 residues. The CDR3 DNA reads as TGCCGAAGCGGGGACAGGGACGAGCAGTACTTC. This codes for CRSGDRDEQYF.

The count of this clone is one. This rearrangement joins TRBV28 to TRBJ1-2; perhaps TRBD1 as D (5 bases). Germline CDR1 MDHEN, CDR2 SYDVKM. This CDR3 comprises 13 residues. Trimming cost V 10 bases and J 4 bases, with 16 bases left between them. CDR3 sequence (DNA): TGTGCCAACAGGCCTGCAGGCGCCTATGGCTACACCTTC. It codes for CANRPAGAYGYTF.

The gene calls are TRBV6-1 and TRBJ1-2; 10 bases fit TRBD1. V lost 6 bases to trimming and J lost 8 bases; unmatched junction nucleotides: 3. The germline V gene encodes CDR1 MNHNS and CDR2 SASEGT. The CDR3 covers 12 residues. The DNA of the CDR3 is TGTGCCAGCAGACTGACAGGGGGCGGCTACACCTTC. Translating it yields CASRLTGGGYTF.

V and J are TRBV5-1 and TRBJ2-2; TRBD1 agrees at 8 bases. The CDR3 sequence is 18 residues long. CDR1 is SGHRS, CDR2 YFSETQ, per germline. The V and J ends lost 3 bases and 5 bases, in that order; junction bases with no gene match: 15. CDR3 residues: CASSSSIRDRTPTGELFF. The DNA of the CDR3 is TGCGCCAGCAGCTCCTCTATCCGGGACAGGACTCCAACCGGGGAGCTGTTTTTT.

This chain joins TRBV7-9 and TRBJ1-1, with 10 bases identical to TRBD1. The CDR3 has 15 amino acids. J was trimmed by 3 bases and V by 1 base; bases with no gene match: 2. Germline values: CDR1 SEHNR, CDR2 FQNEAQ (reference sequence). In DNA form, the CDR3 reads TGTGCCAGCAGCTTAGGACAGGGGGCAGACACTGAAGCTTTCTTT. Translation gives CASSLGQGADTEAFF.

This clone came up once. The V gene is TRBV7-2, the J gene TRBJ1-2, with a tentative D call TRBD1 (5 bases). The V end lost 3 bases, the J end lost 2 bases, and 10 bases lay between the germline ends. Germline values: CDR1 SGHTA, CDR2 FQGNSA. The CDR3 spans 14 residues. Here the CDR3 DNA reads TGTGCCAGCAGCTTTGGAGGGACCAACTATGGCTACACCTTC. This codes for CASSFGGTNYGYTF.

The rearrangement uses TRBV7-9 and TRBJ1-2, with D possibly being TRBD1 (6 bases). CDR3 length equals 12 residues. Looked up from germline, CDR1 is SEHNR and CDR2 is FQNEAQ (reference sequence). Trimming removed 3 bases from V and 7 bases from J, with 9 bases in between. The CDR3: CASSFGTSGYTF. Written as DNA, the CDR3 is TGTGCCAGCAGCTTTGGGACATCTGGCTACACCTTC. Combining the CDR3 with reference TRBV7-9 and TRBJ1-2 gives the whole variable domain DTGVSQNPRHKITKRGQNVTFRCDPISEHNRLYWYRQTLGQGPEFLTYFQNEAQLEKSRLLSDRFSAERPKGSFSTLEIQRTEQGDSAMYLCASSFGTSGYTFGSGTRLTVV.

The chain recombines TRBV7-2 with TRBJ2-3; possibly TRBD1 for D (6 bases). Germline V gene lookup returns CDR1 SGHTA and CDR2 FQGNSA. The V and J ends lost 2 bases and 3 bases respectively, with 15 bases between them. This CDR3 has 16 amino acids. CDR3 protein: CASSLTPPQGTDTQYF. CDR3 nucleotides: TGTGCCAGCAGCTTAACCCCTCCTCAGGGGACAGATACGCAGTATTTT.

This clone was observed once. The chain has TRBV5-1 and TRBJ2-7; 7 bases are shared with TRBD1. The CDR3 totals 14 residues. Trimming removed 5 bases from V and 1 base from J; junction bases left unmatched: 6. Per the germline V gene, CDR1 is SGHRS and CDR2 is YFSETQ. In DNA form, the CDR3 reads TGCGCCAGCAGTGAGGGGGCCATGTCCTACGAGCAGTACTTC. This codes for CASSEGAMSYEQYF.

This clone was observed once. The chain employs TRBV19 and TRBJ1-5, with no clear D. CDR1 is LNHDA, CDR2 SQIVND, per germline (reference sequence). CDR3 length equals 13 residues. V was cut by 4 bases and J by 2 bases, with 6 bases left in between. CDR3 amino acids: CASSNTGNQPQHF. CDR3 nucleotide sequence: TGTGCCAGTAGTAATACGGGCAATCAGCCCCAGCATTTT.

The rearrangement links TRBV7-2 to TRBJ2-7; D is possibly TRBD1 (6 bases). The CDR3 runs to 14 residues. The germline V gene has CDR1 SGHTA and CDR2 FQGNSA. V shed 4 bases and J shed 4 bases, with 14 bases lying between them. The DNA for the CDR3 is TGTGCCAGCAGCTGGGGCCCGGGACAATACGAGCAGTACTTC. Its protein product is CASSWGPGQYEQYF.

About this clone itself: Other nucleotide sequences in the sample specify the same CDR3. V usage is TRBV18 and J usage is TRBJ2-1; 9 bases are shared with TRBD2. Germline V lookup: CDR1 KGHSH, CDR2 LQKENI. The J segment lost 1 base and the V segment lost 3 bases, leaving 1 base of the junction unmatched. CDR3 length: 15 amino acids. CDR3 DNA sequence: TGTGCCAGCTCACCCCTAGCGGGATCCTACAATGAGCAGTTCTTC. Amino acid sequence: CASSPLAGSYNEQFF.

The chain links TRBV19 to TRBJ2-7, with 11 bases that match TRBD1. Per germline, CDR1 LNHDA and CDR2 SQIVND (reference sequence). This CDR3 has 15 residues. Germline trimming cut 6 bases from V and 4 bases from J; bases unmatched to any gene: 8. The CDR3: CASSPRTGGYYEQYF. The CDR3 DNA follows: TGTGCCAGTAGCCCAAGGACAGGGGGCTATTACGAGCAGTACTTC.

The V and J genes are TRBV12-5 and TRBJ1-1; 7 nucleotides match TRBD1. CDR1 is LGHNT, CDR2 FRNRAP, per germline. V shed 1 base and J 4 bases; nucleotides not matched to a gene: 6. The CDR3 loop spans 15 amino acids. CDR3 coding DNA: TGTGCTAGTGGTTTGGGTGGGCAGGGGGTCACTGAAGCTTTCTTT. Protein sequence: CASGLGGQGVTEAFF.

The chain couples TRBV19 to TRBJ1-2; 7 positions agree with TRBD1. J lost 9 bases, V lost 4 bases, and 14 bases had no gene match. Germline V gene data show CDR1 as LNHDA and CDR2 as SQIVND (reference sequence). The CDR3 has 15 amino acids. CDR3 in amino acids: CASSTTWDSLDSYTF. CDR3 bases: TGTGCCAGTAGTACAACCTGGGACAGCCTGGATAGCTACACCTTC.

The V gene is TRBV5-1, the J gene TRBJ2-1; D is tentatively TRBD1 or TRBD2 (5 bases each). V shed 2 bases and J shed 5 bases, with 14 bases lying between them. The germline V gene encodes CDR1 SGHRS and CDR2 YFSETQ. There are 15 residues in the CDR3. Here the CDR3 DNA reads TGCGCCAGCAGCTTATTTCGGGGCGGAGACAATGAGCAGTTCTTC. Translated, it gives CASSLFRGGDNEQFF.

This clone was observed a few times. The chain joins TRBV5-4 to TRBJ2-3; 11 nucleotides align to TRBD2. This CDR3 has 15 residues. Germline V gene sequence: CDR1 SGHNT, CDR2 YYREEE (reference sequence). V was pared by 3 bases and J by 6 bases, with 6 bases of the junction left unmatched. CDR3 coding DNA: TGTGCCAGCAGCTCCCGGACTAGCGGGCATGATACGCAGTATTTT. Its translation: CASSSRTSGHDTQYF. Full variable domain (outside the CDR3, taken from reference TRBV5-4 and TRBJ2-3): ETGVTQSPTHLIKTRGQQVTLRCSSQSGHNTVSWYQQALGQGPQFIFQYYREEENGRGNFPPRFSGLQFPNYSSELNVNALELDDSALYLCASSSRTSGHDTQYFGPGTRLTVL.

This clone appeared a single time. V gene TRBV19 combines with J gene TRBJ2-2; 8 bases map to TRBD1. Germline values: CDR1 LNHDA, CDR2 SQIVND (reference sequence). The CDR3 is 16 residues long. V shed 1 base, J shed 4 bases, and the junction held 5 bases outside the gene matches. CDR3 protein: CASSIAGGKSTGELFF. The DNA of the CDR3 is TGTGCCAGTAGTATAGCAGGGGGCAAGAGCACCGGGGAGCTGTTTTTT.

CDR3 DNA: TGTGCCAGTAGAGCCGGGGTCCATACGCAGTATTTT. It yields the protein CASRAGVHTQYF. The chain uses TRBV19 and TRBJ2-3, with TRBD2 as a possible D gene (5 bases). This CDR3 spans 12 amino acids. The V and J ends lost 6 bases and 7 bases respectively, with 11 bases between them. In germline, CDR1 is LNHDA, CDR2 SQIVND (reference sequence).